The T cell receptor beta chain under discussion was sequenced for a study of blood T cell repertoires in COVID-19. Study-level information: Samples came from the United States, Italy and Spain, spanning acute and convalescent COVID-19.

As processed by the authors: Amplification with reference gene primers provided the estimates of nucleated cell counts. Profiled with immunoSEQ multiplex PCR; TCRdb holds only in-frame clones, not every one. The DNA was the basis for D and trimming; V, J and clone size are from that table. The sample includes 50,000 or so clones, 82% of them seen just once. Seattle's enrolled individuals joined amid active infection and were then monitored longitudinally. Germline CDR1 reads SGHVS; CDR2 reads FQNEAQ. The CDR3 spans 20 residues. V lost 9 bases, J lost 0 bases, and 22 bases stayed unmatched. What was sequenced was peripheral blood. This clonotype was sampled from a man aged 80 or over with COVID-19, enrolled during active disease. The genes are TRBV7-8 and TRBJ2-1; 8 nucleotides match TRBD2. CDR3 region: CASLERGASGLASSYNEQFF. The DNA for the CDR3 is TGTGCCAGTCTCGAAAGGGGGGCTAGCGGGCTTGCTAGCTCCTACAATGAGCAGTTCTTC.